One and the same sample provided the 25 T cell receptor beta chains below, sequenced in a study of tumor-infiltrating lymphocytes in primary liver carcinoma. A constant-region primer primed TCR beta cDNA synthesis from about 0.55 ug of total RNA. Three nested multiplex PCR rounds, a slightly modified ARM-PCR, produced the libraries for TCR beta. A C-beta reverse primer was combined with TRBV1-TRBV30 forward primers in the first two PCR rounds, and each round had around 11 cycles. One entry per CDR3 protein, called by TCRdb with MiXCR from the multiplex PCR reads. The profile shows about 84,000 distinct CDR3 sequences, 72% of them singletons. The study co-extracted DNA and RNA from about 21-30 mg of unsorted bulk tissue. Specimen: liver tumor tissue from sampling region 1. The subset here: tumor region T1, superior pole. Source of these receptors: a man between 40 and 49 years old with primary liver carcinoma and hepatitis B virus infection.

The chain links TRBV21-1 to TRBJ2-5; TRBD1 is the table's D call, not checked against the DNA. TRBV21-1 is reported as a pseudogene. This CDR3 contains 16 residues. The CDR3 loop is CASSKETGGQRETQYF. The CDR3 DNA sequence: TGTGCCAGCAGCAAAGAGACAGGGGGCCAGAGAGAGACCCAGTACTTC.

The gene calls are TRBV11-2 and TRBJ2-3, with D maybe TRBD1 (6 bases). CDR1 and CDR2 from the germline V gene are SGHAT and FQNNGV. This CDR3 contains 14 residues. V lost 10 bases and J 4 bases, leaving 18 bases between the germline ends. CDR3 residues: CANCLSRGSDTQYF. The CDR3, as DNA: TGTGCCAACTGCCTATCCAGGGGATCAGATACGCAGTATTTT.

As to this clonotype: At one boundary the junction diverges from the germline segment, which might be a read error. The DNA for the CDR3 is TGTGCCATCTCCTCTCGGGCGGGGTCGGACACCGGGGAGCCGTTTTTT. Protein: CAISSRAGSDTGEPFF. The chain employs TRBV10-3 and TRBJ2-2; tentative D call: TRBD2 (6 bases). The V gene's germline CDR1 is ENHRY and CDR2 SYGVKD. The CDR3 runs 16 residues.

Comment on this clonotype: At one end, the junction sequence differs from germline, possibly due to a read error. V usage is TRBV19 and J usage is TRBJ2-5; 7 bases agree with TRBD2. The CDR3 is made up of 15 amino acids. Per germline, CDR1 LNHDA and CDR2 SQIVND (reference sequence). CDR3 region: CAGSPRGGSLGTQYF. The CDR3, as DNA: TGTGCCGGTAGTCCTAGGGGAGGGTCCCTTGGGACCCAGTACTTC.

Remarks on this clonotype: Possible read error: a much larger clone is one base away. This chain joins TRBV24-1 and TRBJ1-2; D perhaps matches TRBD1 (5 bases). Germline assignment: CDR1 KGHDR and CDR2 SFDVKD. Trimming took off 5 bases at V and 5 bases at J, with 17 bases between the two ends. This CDR3 comprises 15 residues. The CDR3 coding sequence is TGTGCCACCAGTGGTCTGAATGAGGACATTTATGGCTACACCTTC. It encodes CATSGLNEDIYGYTF.

With regard to this clonotype: Germline is not matched at one junction end, which may reflect a read error. The chain couples TRBV5-6 to TRBJ1-2; D gene uncertain. Germline V lookup: CDR1 SGHDT, CDR2 YYEEEE. CDR3 length: 12 residues. The CDR3, as DNA: TGTGCCAGCAGCTTGGGTCCGGGTGGCGACACCTTT. Protein sequence: CASSLGPGGDTF.

This chain joins TRBV11-2 and TRBJ2-5, with D tentatively TRBD1 or TRBD2 (7 bases each). The end of the DNA is better explained by TRBJ2-1, so the J call may be wrong. The CDR3 extends over 17 amino acids. Germline CDR1 SGHAT, CDR2 FQNNGV. DNA for the CDR3: TGTGCCAGCAGCTTAGTCAGGGGGGGCAGTCGGCAAGGGACCCAGTTCTTC. Protein: CASSLVRGGSRQGTQFF.

In regard to this clonotype: Just one base apart from a much larger clone, this may be a read error. V gene TRBV7-9 combines with J gene TRBJ1-4; D is unclear. Trimming took 1 base from V and 7 from J, leaving 7 bases between them. Germline CDR1 reads SEHNR; CDR2 reads FQNEAQ (reference sequence). The CDR3 length is 13 residues. The CDR3 nucleotides are TGTGCCAGCAGCTTAGGCGCCTGTGAAAAACTGTTTTTT. As protein: CASSLGACEKLFF.

On this clonotype itself: An end of the junction does not agree with germline; a read error may underlie this. V is TRBV12-3 or TRBV12-4 and J is TRBJ2-7; D is uncertain. The CDR3 is 12 residues long. CDR3 sequence: CASSRHGYEQYF. In nucleotides, the CDR3 is TGCGCCAGCAGCCGACATGGTTACGAGCAGTACTTC.

As regards this clonotype: Possible read error: a much larger clone is one base away. This chain uses TRBV7-8 with TRBJ1-4, with TRBD1 as a possible D gene (6 bases). From germline, CDR1 is SGHVS and CDR2 FQNEAQ. This CDR3 is built from 16 residues. The V end lost 5 bases, the J end lost 3 bases, and 16 bases lay between the germline ends. The CDR3 DNA sequence: TGTGCCAGCAGCCAACTGGGGGCGTATCCTAATGAAAAACTGTTTTTT. The encoded protein is CASSQLGAYPNEKLFF. Based on the CDR3 plus reference TRBV7-8 and TRBJ1-4, the full variable domain is GAGVSQSPRYKVAKRGQDVALRCDPISGHVSLFWYQQALGQGPEFLTYFQNEAQLDKSGLPSDRFFAERPEGSVSTLKIQRTQQEDSAVYLCASSQLGAYPNEKLFFGSGTQLSVL.

The genes are TRBV6-1 and TRBJ2-5; D ambiguous. From germline, CDR1 is MNHNS and CDR2 SASEGT. The V gene lost 8 bases and the J gene lost 4 bases, with 14 bases spanning the gap. This CDR3 is 13 amino acids long. This CDR3 reads CASALGWGETQYF. CDR3 nucleotide sequence: TGTGCCAGCGCTCTGGGCTGGGGAGAGACCCAGTACTTC.

Details on this clonotype: The junction shows a germline mismatch at one end, possibly a read error. This chain links TRBV10-1 with TRBJ2-5, with D uncertain. The CDR3 is made up of 15 amino acids. Germline V gene lookup returns CDR1 WNHNN and CDR2 SYGVQD (reference sequence). CDR3 sequence reads: CASSESGYGRETHYF. The DNA for the CDR3 is TGCGCCAGCAGTGAGTCGGGTTATGGACGAGAGACCCATTACTTC.

The chain links TRBV30 to TRBJ2-7; TRBD1 or TRBD2 may be the D gene (5 bases each). The germline V and J ends were trimmed by 6 bases and 5 bases, with 17 bases remaining between them. Germline V gene lookup returns CDR1 GTSNPN and CDR2 SVGIG (reference sequence). The CDR3 is 13 amino acids. CDR3 coding DNA: TGTGCCTGTTCAGGGACGCTTAATAACGAGCAGTACTTC. Protein sequence: CACSGTLNNEQYF.

With respect to this clonotype: One end of the junction varies from germline; a read error may be responsible. The chain has TRBV6-6 and TRBJ2-5; weak D call: TRBD2 (6 bases). Germline assignment: CDR1 MNHNY and CDR2 SVGAGI (reference sequence). This CDR3 is built from 16 residues. This CDR3 reads CANNTFGDLTEETQYF. Written as DNA, the CDR3 is TGTGCCAACAATACGTTTGGGGACTTGACGGAAGAGACCCAGTACTTT.

On this clonotype: Sequence at one end of the junction differs from germline and may be a read error. The chain joins TRBV10-3 to TRBJ2-2; D is undetermined. This CDR3 comprises 15 residues. Germline CDR1 ENHRY, CDR2 SYGVKD. The CDR3 DNA reads as TGTGCCGTCAGTGCGGTGGTGCAGGAGAACGGGGAGCTGTTTTTT. This encodes CAVSAVVQENGELFF.

The rearrangement uses TRBV29-1 and TRBJ2-1; the D gene is possibly TRBD2 (6 bases). Trimming took off 6 bases at V and 5 bases at J, with 17 bases between the two ends. CDR1 SQVTM and CDR2 ANQGSEA come from the germline V gene. This CDR3 is 14 amino acids long. The CDR3 bases are TGCAGCGTACGACTAGTACAGAAAAACAATGAGCAGTTCTTC. Encoded protein: CSVRLVQKNNEQFF.

This clonotype was seen a single time. The chain has TRBV7-8 and TRBJ2-3; D call uncertain. V lost 5 bases, J lost 0 bases, and 21 bases lay in between. The V gene's germline CDR1 is SGHVS and CDR2 FQNEAQ. The CDR3 consists of 18 residues. The CDR3 DNA follows: TGTGCCAGCAGCCTTCCGATGTTTCAGTCCTATAGCACAGATACGCAGTATTTT. This sequence encodes CASSLPMFQSYSTDTQYF.

The chain links TRBV28 to TRBJ1-1; D not certain. CDR3 size: 12 residues. Trimming removed 10 bases from V and 1 base from J, with 10 bases in between. Germline loops: CDR1 MDHEN, CDR2 SYDVKM. In DNA form, the CDR3 reads TGTGCCACCGCGACACAGAACACTGAAGCTTTCTTT. It codes for CATATQNTEAFF.

About this clonotype itself: Germline is not matched at one junction end, which may reflect a read error. V is TRBV10-2 and J is TRBJ2-5; no clear D gene. CDR3 length: 13 amino acids. In germline, CDR1 is WSHSY, CDR2 SAAADI. CDR3 nucleotide sequence: TGCGCCAACAGTGAGGCAAGGTCGGAGACTCAGTACTTC. Translating it yields CANSEARSETQYF.

With respect to this clonotype: One end of the junction fails to match germline, which may point to a read error. The J gene is TRBJ2-1, the V gene TRBV7-9; tentative D call: TRBD2 (6 bases). Germline V CDR1 and CDR2: SEHNR, FQNEAQ (reference sequence). The CDR3 spans 16 residues. The CDR3 protein is CASNLDPGLGGSEQFF. DNA for the CDR3: TGTGCCAGCAACTTAGATCCTGGACTGGGGGGATCTGAGCAGTTCTTC.

With respect to this clonotype: It is likely a read error, because the conserved phenylalanine at the end of the CDR3 is missing. The V and J genes are TRBV12-3 or TRBV12-4 and TRBJ1-2; D call uncertain. CDR3 size: 12 residues. The germline V and J ends were trimmed by 8 bases and 2 bases, with 9 bases remaining between them. This chain's CDR3 is CASCSENYGYTL. CDR3 DNA: TGTGCCAGCTGTTCGGAGAACTATGGCTACACCCTC.

Comments on this clonotype: A much larger clone differs from this one at a single base, so this may be a read error. The chain has TRBV28 and TRBJ1-2, with TRBD1 as a possible D gene (6 bases). Germline CDR1 is MDHEN and CDR2 is SYDVKM. The CDR3 covers 14 residues. Here the CDR3 reads CASSLSGGDYGYSF. DNA for the CDR3: TGTGCCAGCAGTTTATCGGGGGGCGACTATGGCTACAGCTTC.

Note on this clonotype: The junction departs from germline at one end; a sequencing error may be responsible. The V and J genes are TRBV11-2 and TRBJ2-7; 12 bases align to TRBD2. Looked up from germline, CDR1 is SGHAT and CDR2 is FQNNGV. This CDR3 has 17 amino acids. The CDR3 is CASSQGLAGSPFYEEYF. In nucleotides, the CDR3 is TGTGCCAGCAGCCAGGGACTAGCGGGTTCCCCTTTTTACGAGGAGTACTTT.

To note about this clonotype: Because it lacks the conserved phenylalanine or tryptophan at the end, this CDR3 is likely a read error. The rearrangement links TRBV11-2 to TRBJ2-3; no clear D gene. Germline CDR1 is SGHAT and CDR2 is FQNNGV. This CDR3 is 12 amino acids long. The CDR3 reads CASSAWEDTQYY. The CDR3, as DNA: TGTGCCAGCAGCGCTTGGGAAGATACCCAGTATTAT.

As to this clonotype: This CDR3 is missing its conserved last phenylalanine or tryptophan, likely due to a read error. The rearrangement uses TRBV6-2 or TRBV6-3 and TRBJ2-1, with TRBD2 matching 9 bases. The CDR3 is made up of 15 amino acids. The J segment lost 6 bases and the V segment lost 2 bases, leaving 5 bases of the junction unmatched. The germline V gene encodes CDR1 MNHEY and CDR2 SVGEGT. CDR3 coding DNA: TGTGCCAGCAGTTACCCCAGCGGGGGGTGCAATGAGCAGTTCCTC. This gives the protein CASSYPSGGCNEQFL.